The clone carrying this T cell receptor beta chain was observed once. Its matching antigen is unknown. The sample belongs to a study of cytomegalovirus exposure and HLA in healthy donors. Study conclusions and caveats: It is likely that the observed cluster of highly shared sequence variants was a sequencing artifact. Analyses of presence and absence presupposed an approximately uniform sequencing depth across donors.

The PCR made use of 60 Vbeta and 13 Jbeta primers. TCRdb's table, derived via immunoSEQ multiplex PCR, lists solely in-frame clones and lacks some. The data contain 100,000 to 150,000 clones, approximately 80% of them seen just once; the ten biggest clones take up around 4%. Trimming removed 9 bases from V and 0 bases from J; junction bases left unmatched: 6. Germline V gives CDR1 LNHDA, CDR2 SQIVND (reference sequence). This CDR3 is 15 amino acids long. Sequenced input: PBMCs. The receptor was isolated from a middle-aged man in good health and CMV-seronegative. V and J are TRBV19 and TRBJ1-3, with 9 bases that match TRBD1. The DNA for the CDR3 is TGTGCCAGCAGGGACAGGGTATACTCTGGAAACACCATATATTTT. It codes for CASRDRVYSGNTIYF.